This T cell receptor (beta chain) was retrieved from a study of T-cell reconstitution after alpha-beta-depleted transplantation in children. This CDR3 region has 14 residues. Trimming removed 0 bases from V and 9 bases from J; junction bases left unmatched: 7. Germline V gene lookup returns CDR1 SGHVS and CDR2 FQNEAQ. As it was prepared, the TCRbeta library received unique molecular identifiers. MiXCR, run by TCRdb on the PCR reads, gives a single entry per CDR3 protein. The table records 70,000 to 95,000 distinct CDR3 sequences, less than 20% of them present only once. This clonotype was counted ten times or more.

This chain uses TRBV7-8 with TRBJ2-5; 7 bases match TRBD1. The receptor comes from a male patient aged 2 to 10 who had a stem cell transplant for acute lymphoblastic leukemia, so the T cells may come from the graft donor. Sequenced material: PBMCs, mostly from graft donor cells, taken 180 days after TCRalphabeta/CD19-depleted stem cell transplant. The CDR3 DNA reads TGTGCCAGCAGCTTAGCGATGACAGGGAAGCCCCAGTACTTC. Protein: CASSLAMTGKPQYF. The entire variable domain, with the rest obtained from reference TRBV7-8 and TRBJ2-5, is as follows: GAGVSQSPRYKVAKRGQDVALRCDPISGHVSLFWYQQALGQGPEFLTYFQNEAQLDKSGLPSDRFFAERPEGSVSTLKIQRTQQEDSAVYLCASSLAMTGKPQYFGPGTRLLVL.